This T cell receptor (beta chain) is drawn from a study of T-cell memory formation after mild COVID-19. In the study overall: In these data, TCR clusters were largely donor specific.

Broader study findings: Clones that got smaller from day 15 to 85 had even CD4/CD8, while clones growing later tipped toward CD4+. CD4+ contracting clones were found mainly in CM and EM, and CD8+ ones in EMRA.

This CDR3 has 14 residues. V lost 1 base, J lost 4 bases, and 4 bases stayed unmatched. CDR1 DFQATT and CDR2 SNEGSKA come from the germline V gene (reference sequence). Concerning this clonotype itself: The antigen is unknown.

TCRdb redid the calling of the 5' RACE reads with MiXCR, one entry per CDR3 protein. The table includes under 550,000 distinct CDR3 sequences, approximately 18% detected once. The rearrangement uses TRBV20-1 and TRBJ2-5, with 9 bases aligning to TRBD2. Sequenced input: PBMCs or a T cell subset sorted from them (not recorded which). The receptor's source is a young man who had mild COVID-19 (a few samples of this study predate the infection). Cell type and time point are not known. This CDR3 reads CSARGAGGTETQYF. DNA for the CDR3: TGCAGTGCTAGAGGAGCGGGGGGCACAGAGACCCAGTACTTC.